One sample yielded the 11 T cell receptor beta chains listed below, sequenced in a study of blood T cell repertoires in COVID-19. Only in-frame clones appear in the TCRdb table, and some are missing; sequencing was by immunoSEQ multiplex PCR. The sample lists some 250,000 clones, approximately 86% seen once, with over 1.5% in the top ten. Sequenced input: peripheral blood. These receptors were collected from a man younger than 45 with active or convalescent COVID-19.

The chain employs TRBV5-1 and TRBJ2-5; 10 bases align to TRBD1. Unmatched junction bases numbered 20, after V lost 7 bases and J lost 5 bases. The CDR3 length is 18 residues. The germline V gene encodes CDR1 SGHRS and CDR2 YFSETQ. The CDR3 sequence: CASGDRGVSLLPSETQYF. The CDR3 nucleotides are TGCGCCAGCGGGGACAGGGGAGTCTCCCTCCTTCCCAGTGAGACCCAGTACTTC.

The CDR3, as DNA: TGTGCCAGCAGTTTAGACACTTCCTCCTACAATGAGCAGTTCTTC. This sequence encodes CASSLDTSSYNEQFF. V and J are TRBV6-5 and TRBJ2-1; D gene ambiguous. Germline V gene lookup returns CDR1 MNHEY and CDR2 SVGAGI. V was clipped by 4 bases and J by 0 bases, with 10 bases between them. This CDR3 is built from 15 residues.

V usage is TRBV6-6 and J usage is TRBJ1-1; a weak D match, TRBD1 (6 bases). The CDR3 runs 12 residues. Trimming removed 2 bases at V and 7 bases at J, with 8 bases between. The germline V gene has CDR1 MNHNY and CDR2 SVGAGI (reference sequence). CDR3 bases: TGTGCCAGCAGTTACCAGGGGTTTGAAGCTTTCTTT. This codes for CASSYQGFEAFF.

The chain has TRBV6-5 and TRBJ2-7; no reliable D call. Trimming took 2 bases from V and 2 from J, leaving 7 bases between them. Per germline, CDR1 MNHEY and CDR2 SVGAGI. The CDR3 spans 13 residues. The CDR3 bases are TGTGCCAGCAGTTACGGCAGAACCTACGAGCAGTACTTC. It codes for CASSYGRTYEQYF.

This clone was seen just once. The V call is TRBV11-2, the J call TRBJ1-5, with a weak D call TRBD1 (5 bases). The CDR3 is 15 residues long. The germline CDR1 and CDR2 sequences are SGHAT and FQNNGV. Trimming removed 4 bases from V and 0 bases from J, with 10 bases in between. CDR3 DNA: TGTGCCAGCAGCTCCACAGGAGATAGCAATCAGCCCCAGCATTTT. Residues: CASSSTGDSNQPQHF. Supplemented by reference TRBV11-2 and TRBJ1-5, the full variable domain reads EAGVAQSPRYKIIEKRQSVAFWCNPISGHATLYWYQQILGQGPKLLIQFQNNGVVDDSQLPKDRFSAERLKGVDSTLKIQPAKLEDSAVYLCASSSTGDSNQPQHFGDGTRLSIL.

This sequence joins TRBV5-5 and TRBJ2-7; a weak D match, TRBD1 (6 bases). Germline CDR1 and CDR2: SGHKS and YYEKEE (reference sequence). The CDR3 is 16 residues long. Trimming took 3 bases from V and 0 from J, leaving 16 bases between them. In DNA form, the CDR3 reads TGTGCCAGCAGCTCCCGAATGGACAGCGACTCCTACGAGCAGTACTTC. Protein: CASSSRMDSDSYEQYF. Using reference TRBV5-5 and TRBJ2-7 for the parts outside the CDR3, the full variable domain is DAGVTQSPTHLIKTRGQQVTLRCSPISGHKSVSWYQQVLGQGPQFIFQYYEKEERGRGNFPDRFSARQFPNYSSELNVNALLLGDSALYLCASSSRMDSDSYEQYFGPGTRLTVT.

The chain joins TRBV25-1 to TRBJ1-5; D unclear. The CDR3 is 14 residues long. Germline CDR1 is MGHDK and CDR2 is SYGVNS. Trimming left V 2 bases short and J 1 base short, with 6 bases between. CDR3 sequence reads: CASSEAQSNQPQHF. CDR3 in DNA: TGTGCCAGCAGTGAAGCTCAGAGCAATCAGCCCCAGCATTTT.

This clone was found once. V gene TRBV3-1 (or the pseudogene TRBV3-2) combines with J gene TRBJ2-7; 10 bases agree with TRBD2. Germline CDR1 reads LGHDT; CDR2 reads YNNKEL (reference sequence). This CDR3 comprises 14 residues. V lost 4 bases, J lost 1 base, and 1 base stayed unmatched. The CDR3 region has the DNA TGTGCCAGCAGCCGGACTAGCGGTTCCTACGAGCAGTACTTC. As protein: CASSRTSGSYEQYF.

This chain links TRBV7-3 with TRBJ1-6, with 7 bases matching TRBD1. This CDR3 has 14 residues. The V and J ends lost 4 bases and 8 bases, in that order; junction bases with no gene match: 5. In germline, CDR1 is SGHTA, CDR2 FQGTGA. CDR3 in amino acids: CASSSGGLYSPLHF. The CDR3 nucleotides are TGTGCCAGCAGCTCAGGGGGACTCTATTCACCCCTCCACTTT.

The rearrangement uses TRBV7-6 and TRBJ2-1; TRBD2 matches at 8 bases. The CDR3 consists of 16 residues. V lost 4 bases to trimming and J lost 0 bases; unmatched junction nucleotides: 5. Germline V gene sequence: CDR1 SGHVS, CDR2 FNYEAQ. DNA for the CDR3: TGTGCCAGCAGCTCCGAAGCGGGGGACTCCTACAATGAGCAGTTCTTC. Translation gives CASSSEAGDSYNEQFF.

The V and J genes are TRBV3-1 (or the pseudogene TRBV3-2) and TRBJ1-4, with D unclear. Germline CDR1 LGHDT, CDR2 YNNKEL (reference sequence). This CDR3 contains 15 residues. V gave up 0 bases and J gave up 8 bases, with 13 bases separating them. The CDR3 DNA is TGTGCCAGCAGCCAAGAGGGCAGAGTAGGAGAAAAACTGTTTTTT. Translating it yields CASSQEGRVGEKLFF.